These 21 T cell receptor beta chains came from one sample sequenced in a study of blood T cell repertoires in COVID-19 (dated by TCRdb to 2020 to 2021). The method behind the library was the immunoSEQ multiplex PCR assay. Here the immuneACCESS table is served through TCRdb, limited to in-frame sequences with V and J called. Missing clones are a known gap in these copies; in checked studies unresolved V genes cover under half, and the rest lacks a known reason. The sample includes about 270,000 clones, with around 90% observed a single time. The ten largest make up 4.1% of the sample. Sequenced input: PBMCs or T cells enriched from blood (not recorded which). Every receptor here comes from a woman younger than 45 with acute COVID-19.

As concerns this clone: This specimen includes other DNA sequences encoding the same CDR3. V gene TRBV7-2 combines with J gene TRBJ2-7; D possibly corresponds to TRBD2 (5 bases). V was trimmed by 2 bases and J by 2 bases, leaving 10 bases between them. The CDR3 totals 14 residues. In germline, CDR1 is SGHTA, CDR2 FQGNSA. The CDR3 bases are TGTGCCAGCAGCTTACGGGGATCCCCCTACGAGCAGTACTTC. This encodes CASSLRGSPYEQYF.

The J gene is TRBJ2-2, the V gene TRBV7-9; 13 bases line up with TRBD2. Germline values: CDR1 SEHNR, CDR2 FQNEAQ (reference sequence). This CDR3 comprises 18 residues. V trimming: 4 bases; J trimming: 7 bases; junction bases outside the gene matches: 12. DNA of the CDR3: TGTGCCAGCAGCTCCGGGAGGGGGACTAGCGGGATTGGCGGGGAGCTGTTTTTT. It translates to CASSSGRGTSGIGGELFF.

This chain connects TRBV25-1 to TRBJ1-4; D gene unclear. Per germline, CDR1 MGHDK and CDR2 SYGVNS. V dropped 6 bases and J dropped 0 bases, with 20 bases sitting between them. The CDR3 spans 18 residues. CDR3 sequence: CASRNIPGRGTTNEKLFF. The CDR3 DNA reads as TGTGCCAGCAGGAACATCCCTGGCCGGGGAACAACTAATGAAAAACTGTTTTTT.

The CDR3 DNA is TGTGCCAGCGGCCGGGACAGGGTGAATCAGCCCCAGCATTTT. This gives the protein CASGRDRVNQPQHF. This chain uses TRBV28 with TRBJ1-5, with 9 positions matching TRBD1. The V gene's germline CDR1 is MDHEN and CDR2 SYDVKM. The CDR3 length is 14 residues. Losses at the gene ends were 8 bases for V and 4 bases for J; bases not matched to a gene: 6. The variable domain in full, completed from reference TRBV28 and TRBJ1-5, reads DVKVTQSSRYLVKRTGEKVFLECVQDMDHENMFWYRQDPGLGLRLIYFSYDVKMKEKGDIPEGYSVSREKKERFSLILESASTNQTSMYLCASGRDRVNQPQHFGDGTRLSIL.

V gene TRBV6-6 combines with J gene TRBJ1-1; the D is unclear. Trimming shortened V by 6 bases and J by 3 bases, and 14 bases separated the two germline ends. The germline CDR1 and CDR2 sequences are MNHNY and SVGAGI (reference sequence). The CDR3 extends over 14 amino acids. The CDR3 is CASRDRGSDTEAFF. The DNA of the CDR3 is TGTGCCAGCAGGGACCGGGGATCAGACACTGAAGCTTTCTTT.

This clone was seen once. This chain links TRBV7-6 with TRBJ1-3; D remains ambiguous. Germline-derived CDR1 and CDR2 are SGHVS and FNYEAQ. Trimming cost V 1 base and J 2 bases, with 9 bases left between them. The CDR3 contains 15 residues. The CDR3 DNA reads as TGTGCCAGCAGCTTAGATGAGGGCGCTGGAAACACCATATATTTT. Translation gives CASSLDEGAGNTIYF.

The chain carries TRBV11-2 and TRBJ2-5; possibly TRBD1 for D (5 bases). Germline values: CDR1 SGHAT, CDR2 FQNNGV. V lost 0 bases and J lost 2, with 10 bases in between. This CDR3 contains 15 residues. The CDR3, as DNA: TGTGCCAGCAGCTTAGATGGGTCAGGGCAAGAGACCCAGTACTTC. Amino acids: CASSLDGSGQETQYF.

In DNA form, the CDR3 reads TGTGCCAGCAGCCAAGCATTCGAGCAGTACTTC. Its translation: CASSQAFEQYF. The chain is built from TRBV14 and TRBJ2-7, with D unclear. This CDR3 spans 11 amino acids. Germline-derived CDR1 and CDR2 are SGHDN and FVKESK. The ends were cut back, 1 base at V and 6 bases at J, with 4 bases in the middle. Full variable domain (remainder filled in from reference TRBV14 and TRBJ2-7): EAGVTQFPSHSVIEKGQTVTLRCDPISGHDNLYWYRRVMGKEIKFLLHFVKESKQDESGMPNNRFLAERTGGTYSTLKVQPAELEDSGVYFCASSQAFEQYFGPGTRLTVT.

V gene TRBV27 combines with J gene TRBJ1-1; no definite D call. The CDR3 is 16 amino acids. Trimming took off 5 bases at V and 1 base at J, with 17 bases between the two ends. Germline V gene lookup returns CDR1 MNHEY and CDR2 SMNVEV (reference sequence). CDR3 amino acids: CASSGYGGRGNTEAFF. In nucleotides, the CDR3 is TGTGCCAGCAGTGGTTATGGAGGTCGGGGGAACACTGAAGCTTTCTTT.

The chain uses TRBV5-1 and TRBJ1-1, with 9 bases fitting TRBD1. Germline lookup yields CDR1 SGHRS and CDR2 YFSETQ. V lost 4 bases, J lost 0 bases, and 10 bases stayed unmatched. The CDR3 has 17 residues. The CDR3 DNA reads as TGCGCCAGCAGCAAAGGGGACAGGGAAGGGTTGAACACTGAAGCTTTCTTT. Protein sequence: CASSKGDREGLNTEAFF.

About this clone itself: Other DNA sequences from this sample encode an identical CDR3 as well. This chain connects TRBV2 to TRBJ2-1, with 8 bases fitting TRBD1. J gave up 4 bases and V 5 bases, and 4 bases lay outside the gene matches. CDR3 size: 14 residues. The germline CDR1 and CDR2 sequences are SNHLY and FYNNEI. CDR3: CASSLRTGYNEQFF. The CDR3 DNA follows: TGTGCCAGCAGTCTGAGGACAGGGTACAATGAGCAGTTCTTC.

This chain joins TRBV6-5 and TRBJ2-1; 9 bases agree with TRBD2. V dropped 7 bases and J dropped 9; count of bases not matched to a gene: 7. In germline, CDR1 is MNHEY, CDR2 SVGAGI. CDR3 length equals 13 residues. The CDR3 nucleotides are TGTGCCAGCAAATCTAGCGGGATCATTGAGCAGTTCTTC. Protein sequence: CASKSSGIIEQFF.

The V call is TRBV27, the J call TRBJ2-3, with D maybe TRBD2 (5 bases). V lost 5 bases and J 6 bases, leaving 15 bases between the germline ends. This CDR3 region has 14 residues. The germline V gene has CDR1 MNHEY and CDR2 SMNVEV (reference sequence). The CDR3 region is CASSPRLTGDTQYF. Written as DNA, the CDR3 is TGTGCCAGCAGTCCTAGACTAACCGGGGATACGCAGTATTTT.

CDR3 in DNA: TGTGCCAGCAGCCCGGGACAGACCTACGGAGAGCAGTACTTC. Its protein product is CASSPGQTYGEQYF. J is TRBJ2-7 and V is TRBV5-4, with 7 bases lining up with TRBD1. Germline loops: CDR1 SGHNT, CDR2 YYREEE (reference sequence). The trim removed 4 bases at V and 7 bases at J, leaving 11 bases unmatched. The CDR3 contains 14 residues.

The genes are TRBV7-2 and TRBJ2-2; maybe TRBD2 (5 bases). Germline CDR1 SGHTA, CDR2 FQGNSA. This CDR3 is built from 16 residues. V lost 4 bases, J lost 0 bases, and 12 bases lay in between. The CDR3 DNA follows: TGTGCCAGCAGCTCGGCACCCGGGGCGAACACCGGGGAGCTGTTTTTT. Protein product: CASSSAPGANTGELFF.

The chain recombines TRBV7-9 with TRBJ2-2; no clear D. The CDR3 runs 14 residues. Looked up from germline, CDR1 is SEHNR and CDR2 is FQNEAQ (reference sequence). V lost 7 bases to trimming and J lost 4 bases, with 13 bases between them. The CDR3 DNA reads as TGTGCCAGCACCCCATTGGGCCTCACCGGGGAGCTGTTTTTT. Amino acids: CASTPLGLTGELFF. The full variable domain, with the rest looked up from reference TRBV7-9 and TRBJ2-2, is DTGVSQNPRHKITKRGQNVTFRCDPISEHNRLYWYRQTLGQGPEFLTYFQNEAQLEKSRLLSDRFSAERPKGSFSTLEIQRTEQGDSAMYLCASTPLGLTGELFFGEGSRLTVL.

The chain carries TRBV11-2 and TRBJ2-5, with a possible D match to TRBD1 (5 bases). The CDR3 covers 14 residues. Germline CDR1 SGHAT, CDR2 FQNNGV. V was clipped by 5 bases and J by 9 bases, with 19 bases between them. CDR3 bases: TGTGCCAGCAGCGCCCCAGGGTCCAAGATGGCCCAGTACTTC. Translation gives CASSAPGSKMAQYF.

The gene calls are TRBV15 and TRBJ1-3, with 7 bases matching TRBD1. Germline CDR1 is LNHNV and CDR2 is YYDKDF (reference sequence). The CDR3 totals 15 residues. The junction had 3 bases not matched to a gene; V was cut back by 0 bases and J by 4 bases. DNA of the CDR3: TGTGCCACCAGCAGAGATCAGGGGGTCGGAAACACCATATATTTT. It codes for CATSRDQGVGNTIYF.

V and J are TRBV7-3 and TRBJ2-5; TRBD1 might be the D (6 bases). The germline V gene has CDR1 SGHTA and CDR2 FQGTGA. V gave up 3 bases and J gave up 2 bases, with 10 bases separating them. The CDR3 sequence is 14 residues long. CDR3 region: CASSLGADQETQYF. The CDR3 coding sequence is TGTGCCAGCAGCTTGGGGGCCGATCAAGAGACCCAGTACTTC.

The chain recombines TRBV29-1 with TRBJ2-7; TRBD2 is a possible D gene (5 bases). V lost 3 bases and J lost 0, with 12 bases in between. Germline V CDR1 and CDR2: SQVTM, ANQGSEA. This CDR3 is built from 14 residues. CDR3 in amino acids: CSVELAGSSYEQYF. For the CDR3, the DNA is TGCAGCGTTGAGCTTGCGGGCAGCTCCTACGAGCAGTACTTC.

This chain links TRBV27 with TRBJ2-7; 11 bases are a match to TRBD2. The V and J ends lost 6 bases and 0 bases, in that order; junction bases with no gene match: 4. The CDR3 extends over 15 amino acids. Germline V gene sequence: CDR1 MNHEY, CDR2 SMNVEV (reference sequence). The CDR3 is CASRPTSGSSYEQYF. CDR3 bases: TGTGCCAGCAGACCCACTAGCGGGAGCTCCTACGAGCAGTACTTC.